This is a list of T cell receptor beta chains from one sample in a study of glioma-infiltrating T cells. TCRdb re-analysed the multiplex PCR reads in MiXCR, keeping a single row per CDR3 protein. Here the sample spans some 130,000 distinct CDR3 sequences, around 23% being singletons. The specimen sequenced was glioma tissue, nonneoplastic brain tissue, or PBMCs (not recorded which). Receptors were obtained from a human donor with low-grade glioma or glioblastoma, undergoing nonglioma brain surgery, or in good health (not recorded which). The CDR3 runs from the conserved cysteine through the conserved F or W. Fields, in order: D gene, J gene, clone size, V gene, CDR3 protein, CDR3 DNA. The D gene is left open where the match is weak. Where a row states a size, it is once, few, many or the class of an expanded clone; other rows omit it.

NA,TRBJ2-4,few,TRBV2,CASSDVIQYF,TGTGCCAGCAGTGATGTCATTCAGTACTTC
TRBD2,TRBJ2-1,few,TRBV5-4,CASSPGTTNEQFF,TGTGCCAGCAGCCCCGGGACTACCAATGAGCAGTTCTTC
TRBD1,TRBJ1-1,NA,TRBV20-1,CSAREGTANTEAFF,TGCAGTGCTAGAGAGGGGACAGCCAACACTGAAGCTTTCTTT
TRBD1,TRBJ1-6,many,TRBV11-2,CASSSRTGGSSYNSPLHF,TGTGCCAGCAGCTCTCGGACAGGGGGAAGCTCCTATAATTCACCCCTCCACTTT
NA,TRBJ2-1,medium-sized,TRBV7-6,CASSPKQVHNEQFF,TGTGCCAGCAGCCCGAAACAAGTACACAATGAGCAGTTCTTC
NA,TRBJ2-6,NA,TRBV19,CASSPQSSGANVLTF,TGTGCCAGTAGTCCTCAAAGCTCTGGGGCCAACGTCCTGACTTTC
NA,TRBJ1-4,many,TRBV20-1,CSARDAGQEKLFF,TGCAGTGCTAGAGACGCGGGGCAGGAAAAACTGTTTTTT
NA,TRBJ2-1,NA,TRBV20-1,CSALTGDFNNEQFF,TGCAGTGCATTGACAGGCGACTTTAACAATGAGCAGTTCTTC
NA,TRBJ1-2,NA,TRBV6-1,CASHETGNYGYTF,TGTGCCAGTCATGAGACAGGCAACTATGGCTACACCTTC
NA,TRBJ1-1,few,TRBV4-2,CASSHNRVGMNTEAFF,TGTGCCAGCAGCCACAACAGGGTGGGAATGAACACTGAAGCTTTCTTT
NA,TRBJ1-1,NA,TRBV19,CAAREGSVVDTEAFF,TGTGCCGCTCGGGAGGGTTCCGTGGTGGACACTGAAGCTTTCTTT
NA,TRBJ2-1,many,TRBV27,CASSLAGAGGNEQFF,TGTGCCAGCAGTTTGGCGGGGGCAGGGGGCAATGAGCAGTTCTTC
NA,TRBJ2-3,many,TRBV7-2,CASSSYRTDTQYF,TGTGCCAGCAGCTCTTACCGCACAGATACGCAGTATTTT
NA,TRBJ2-3,many,TRBV20-1,CSARTGALSTDTQYF,TGCAGTGCTAGAACTGGGGCCCTAAGCACAGATACGCAGTATTTT
NA,TRBJ1-1,few,TRBV7-9,CASSSPVAGGSRQSTEAFF,TGTGCCAGCAGCTCCCCAGTCGCCGGGGGGTCCCGACAGAGCACTGAAGCTTTCTTT
TRBD1,TRBJ2-2,NA,TRBV4-2,CASSPLPTGGNTRELFF,TGTGCCAGCAGCCCGCTCCCGACAGGGGGCAACACCAGGGAGCTGTTTTTT
NA,TRBJ1-2,many,TRBV25-1,CASSEQGTYGYTF,TGTGCCAGCAGTGAACAGGGGACCTATGGCTACACCTTC
NA,TRBJ1-1,few,TRBV28,CASSLLGGGRTEAFF,TGTGCCAGCAGTTTGCTGGGCGGGGGGAGGACTGAAGCTTTCTTT
NA,TRBJ2-6,few,TRBV27,CASRSGSGANVLTF,TGTGCCAGCAGGTCAGGGTCCGGGGCCAACGTCCTGACTTTC
TRBD2,TRBJ2-2,NA,TRBV11-2,CASRGPYGGGTGELFF,TGTGCCAGCAGAGGCCCCTACGGGGGGGGCACCGGGGAGCTGTTTTTT
TRBD1,TRBJ1-1,many,TRBV6-1,CASRDRVTEAFF,TGTGCCAGCAGAGACAGGGTCACTGAAGCTTTCTTT
NA,TRBJ2-1,many,TRBV12-3/TRBV12-4,CASSSTQGLRAIGNEQFF,TGTGCCAGCAGTTCCACACAGGGCCTTCGGGCAATTGGGAATGAGCAGTTCTTC
NA,TRBJ1-1,NA,TRBV5-4,CASSFPGVHTEAFF,TGTGCCAGCAGCTTTCCGGGGGTTCACACTGAAGCTTTCTTT
NA,TRBJ1-1,few,TRBV29-1,CSVVKGANTEAFF,TGCAGCGTTGTGAAGGGAGCGAACACTGAAGCTTTCTTT
TRBD1,TRBJ1-1,many,TRBV27,CASSLGDRSNTEAFF,TGTGCCAGCAGTTTGGGGGACAGGTCGAACACTGAAGCTTTCTTT
TRBD1,TRBJ1-6,NA,TRBV27,CTSRRTGEASPLHF,TGTACCAGCAGGCGGACAGGGGAGGCTTCACCCCTCCACTTT
TRBD2,TRBJ2-3,NA,TRBV18,CASSHGTSGGTDTQYF,TGTGCCAGCTCACATGGGACTAGCGGGGGAACAGATACGCAGTATTTT
TRBD2,TRBJ2-1,NA,TRBV15,CATSRGGGGYNEQFF,TGTGCCACCAGCAGAGGTGGCGGGGGCTACAATGAGCAGTTCTTC
NA,TRBJ2-2,few,TRBV7-9,CASSFGGELFF,TGTGCCAGCAGCTTCGGCGGGGAGCTGTTTTTT
TRBD1,TRBJ1-5,few,TRBV19,CASKPEGAGNQPQHF,TGTGCCAGTAAACCCGAGGGGGCCGGCAATCAGCCCCAGCATTTT
TRBD2,TRBJ2-5,NA,TRBV11-2,CASSWVAGGQETQYF,TGTGCCAGCAGCTGGGTAGCGGGGGGACAAGAGACCCAGTACTTC
TRBD1,TRBJ1-6,NA,TRBV7-9,CASRSTDRVHNSPLHF,TGTGCCAGCAGATCAACGGACAGGGTCCATAATTCACCCCTCCACTTT
TRBD2,TRBJ2-2,NA,TRBV7-8,CASIKGTSFTGELFF,TGTGCCAGCATCAAGGGGACTAGCTTTACCGGGGAGCTGTTTTTT
TRBD1,TRBJ1-1,many,TRBV28,CASTRGLGTEAFF,TGTGCCAGCACTAGGGGGCTTGGCACTGAAGCTTTCTTT
NA,TRBJ1-1,NA,TRBV3-1,CTGDKNTEAFF,TGTACTGGGGACAAGAACACTGAAGCTTTCTTT
TRBD2,TRBJ2-3,NA,TRBV24-1,CATSDRGLAGARDTQYF,TGTGCCACCAGTGACCGTGGACTAGCGGGGGCCAGAGATACGCAGTATTTT
NA,TRBJ1-2,NA,TRBV6-5,CASSWRQGYGYTF,TGTGCCAGCAGTTGGAGGCAGGGCTATGGCTACACCTTC
TRBD1,TRBJ2-3,few,TRBV20-1,CSATREGAYTDTQYF,TGCAGTGCAACCAGAGAGGGGGCCTACACAGATACGCAGTATTTT
TRBD2,TRBJ2-5,few,TRBV7-2,CASSQGLAGGGGAQYF,TGTGCCAGCAGCCAAGGCCTAGCGGGGGGCGGAGGGGCCCAGTACTTC
NA,TRBJ1-1,many,TRBV25-1,CASSERRGTEAFF,TGTGCCAGCAGTGAACGGAGGGGGACTGAAGCTTTCTTT
NA,TRBJ2-3,NA,TRBV5-1,CASSRQDQRADTQYF,TGCGCCAGCAGCCGACAGGACCAAAGGGCAGATACGCAGTATTTT
NA,TRBJ2-3,few,TRBV7-2,CASSRGLDTQYF,TGTGCCAGTAGCCGGGGCCTGGATACGCAGTATTTT
NA,TRBJ2-1,once,TRBV5-1,CASSLAQYNEQFF,TGCGCCAGCAGCTTGGCTCAATACAATGAGCAGTTCTTC
NA,TRBJ2-5,few,TRBV6-7,CARLRQGETQYF,TGTGCTCGTCTTCGGCAGGGAGAGACCCAGTACTTC
TRBD2,TRBJ2-1,few,TRBV24-1,CATSDFSGGDNEQFF,TGTGCCACCAGTGATTTTAGCGGGGGGGACAATGAGCAGTTCTTC